What follows are 19 T cell receptor beta chains derived from one specimen sequenced in a study of blood T cells in healthy people across ages. A sample-barcoded 5' primer and a J-beta primer mix were used in a second PCR of roughly 7 to 12 cycles. TCRdb re-called the 5' RACE reads with MiXCR, one entry per CDR3 protein. The data hold 1.5 million to 2 million distinct CDR3 sequences, with approximately 50% observed a single time. The sample consisted of blood. The receptor set was obtained from a woman aged 40 to 50 in good health.

This clonotype appeared a few times. The chain combines TRBV4-3 with TRBJ1-6; a possible D gene is TRBD1 (5 bases). Trimming removed 4 bases at V and 8 bases at J, with 15 bases between. CDR1 and CDR2 from the germline V gene are LGHNA and YSLEER. The CDR3 totals 15 residues. CDR3 sequence reads: CASSRETVSDSPLHF. The CDR3 region has the DNA TGCGCCAGCAGCCGCGAGACAGTCTCGGATTCACCCCTCCACTTT.

This clonotype has only a few counts. The chain uses TRBV7-2 and TRBJ2-7; 14 bases agree with TRBD2. V dropped 4 bases and J dropped 3; count of bases not matched to a gene: 8. In germline, CDR1 is SGHTA, CDR2 FQGNSA. This CDR3 has 17 amino acids. The CDR3 DNA is TGTGCCAGCAGCTCCGGGACTAGCGGGGGAGGACTCTACGAGCAGTACTTC. Protein sequence: CASSSGTSGGGLYEQYF.

This sequence joins TRBV6-5 and TRBJ1-4; 9 bases align to TRBD1. CDR1 and CDR2 (germline): MNHEY, SVGAGI. J lost 8 bases, V lost 0 bases, and 4 bases had no gene match. The CDR3 is 15 amino acids. CDR3 sequence reads: CASSYSRQGDEKLFF. The CDR3 nucleotides read TGTGCCAGCAGTTACTCCCGACAGGGGGACGAAAAACTGTTTTTT.

The rearrangement links TRBV28 to TRBJ2-1; 12 nucleotides align to TRBD1. The CDR3 covers 15 residues. Germline loops: CDR1 MDHEN, CDR2 SYDVKM. V lost 5 bases and J lost 8; bases outside the gene matches: 7. The CDR3 sequence: CASSLTGTGGDEQFF. CDR3 DNA: TGTGCCAGCAGTCTAACCGGGACAGGGGGCGATGAGCAGTTCTTC.

The chain couples TRBV29-1 to TRBJ2-3; D perhaps matches TRBD2 (5 bases). The CDR3 consists of 11 residues. CDR1 and CDR2 from the germline V gene are SQVTM and ANQGSEA. CDR3: CGARGTDTQYF. For the CDR3, the DNA is TGCGGCGCGCGGGGCACAGATACGCAGTATTTT.

This clonotype was detected only a few times. V and J are TRBV20-1 and TRBJ2-5; TRBD1 matches 7 bases. V lost 5 bases and J lost 6; bases outside the gene matches: 12. This CDR3 comprises 14 residues. CDR1 and CDR2 (germline): DFQATT, SNEGSKA (reference sequence). This CDR3 reads CSAGEGGAGKTQYF. As DNA, the CDR3 is TGCAGTGCTGGGGAAGGGGGCGCCGGAAAGACCCAGTACTTC.

CDR3 nucleotide sequence: TGTGCCAGCAGCGAAACCGGGGGGGCGGGGGCCAACGTCCTGACTTTC. It encodes CASSETGGAGANVLTF. The J gene is TRBJ2-6, the V gene TRBV12-3 or TRBV12-4, with 8 bases matching TRBD2. The CDR3 loop spans 16 amino acids. V dropped 6 bases and J dropped 4; count of bases not matched to a gene: 8.

The genes are TRBV6-2 or TRBV6-3 and TRBJ2-3; D is uncertain. Germline CDR1 reads MNHEY; CDR2 reads SVGEGT. The ends were cut back, 6 bases at V and 5 bases at J, with 9 bases in the middle. The CDR3 is made up of 12 amino acids. CDR3 loop: CASRPAGDTQYF. The CDR3, as DNA: TGTGCCAGCAGGCCCGCCGGAGATACGCAGTATTTT.

This chain links TRBV3-1 with TRBJ2-4; unclear D gene. The CDR3 consists of 15 residues. Trimming removed 4 bases from V and 13 bases from J, with 23 bases in between. Germline-derived CDR1 and CDR2 are LGHDT and YNNKEL (reference sequence). The CDR3 sequence: CASSPPRARVGKQYF. DNA for the CDR3: TGTGCCAGCAGCCCCCCCCGGGCTAGAGTTGGCAAGCAGTACTTC.

This chain connects TRBV6-5 to TRBJ2-1; the match to TRBD2 covers 13 bases. Trimming took 2 bases from V and 4 from J; bases not matched to a gene: 11. CDR1 and CDR2 (germline): MNHEY, SVGAGI. The CDR3 covers 19 residues. The CDR3 reads CASSYRPGTSGVTYNEQFF. The CDR3 bases are TGTGCCAGCAGTTACCGTCCCGGGACTAGCGGGGTTACATACAATGAGCAGTTCTTC.

This clonotype was counted only a few times. The chain combines TRBV4-3 with TRBJ2-5; 7 bases agree with TRBD2. With V trimmed by 0 bases and J by 2 bases, 12 bases remained unmatched. CDR3 length: 18 amino acids. Germline loops: CDR1 LGHNA, CDR2 YSLEER. Written as DNA, the CDR3 is TGCGCCAGCAGCCAAGAGAAGGGCTGGGGGGGTTATCAAGAGACCCAGTACTTC. Protein: CASSQEKGWGGYQETQYF.

The chain combines TRBV25-1 with TRBJ2-5; no definite D call. Trimming took off 4 bases at V and 4 bases at J, with 10 bases between the two ends. CDR3 size: 13 residues. Germline V lookup: CDR1 MGHDK, CDR2 SYGVNS. The CDR3 DNA is TGTGCCAGCAGTGCTGTAGGAGTAGAGACCCAGTACTTC. This sequence encodes CASSAVGVETQYF.

V usage is TRBV6-2 or TRBV6-3 and J usage is TRBJ1-5; no clear D. CDR1 is MNHEY, CDR2 SVGEGT, per germline. Trimming removed 7 bases from V and 2 bases from J, with 21 bases in between. This CDR3 contains 17 residues. CDR3 coding DNA: TGTGCCAGCACCTACACGGGGTTGAATGTCGGCAATCAGCCCCAGCATTTT. It yields the protein CASTYTGLNVGNQPQHF.

This chain links TRBV10-3 with TRBJ2-5; no clear D. Trimming took off 6 bases at V and 5 bases at J, with 13 bases between the two ends. Germline V gene sequence: CDR1 ENHRY, CDR2 SYGVKD. This CDR3 contains 13 residues. CDR3 in amino acids: CAISATGWETQYF. Here the CDR3 DNA reads TGTGCCATCAGCGCTACGGGTTGGGAGACCCAGTACTTC.

This chain uses TRBV19 with TRBJ2-1; D remains ambiguous. V was shortened by 4 bases and J by 7 bases, with 8 bases between the two germline ends. Germline-derived CDR1 and CDR2 are LNHDA and SQIVND (reference sequence). CDR3 length: 12 amino acids. CDR3 nucleotide sequence: TGTGCCAGTAGTAACTTAAGGAATGAGCAGTTCTTC. It yields the protein CASSNLRNEQFF.

This rearrangement joins TRBV7-9 to TRBJ2-5; weak D call: TRBD2 (5 bases). Germline CDR1 SEHNR, CDR2 FQNEAQ (reference sequence). This CDR3 has 15 residues. The V and J ends lost 5 bases and 3 bases respectively, with 16 bases between them. The CDR3 spells CASSTLFSGEETQYF. For the CDR3, the DNA is TGTGCCAGCAGCACGTTATTCTCCGGGGAAGAGACCCAGTACTTC.

This clonotype turned up a few times. This chain joins TRBV11-2 and TRBJ1-2, with TRBD1 matching over 8 bases. The V gene end was trimmed by 3 bases and the J gene end by 4 bases; junction bases not matched to a gene: 13. The CDR3 is 17 amino acids. Germline V gene lookup returns CDR1 SGHAT and CDR2 FQNNGV. CDR3 sequence: CASSFPGQVPSPYGYTF. CDR3 nucleotide sequence: TGTGCCAGCAGCTTCCCGGGACAGGTCCCTAGTCCCTATGGCTACACCTTC.

CDR3 nucleotides: TGTGCCAGCAGTTTCCCTGGGGCGGGGGTGGATACGCAGTATTTT. It encodes CASSFPGAGVDTQYF. The V call is TRBV28, the J call TRBJ2-3; 7 bases fit TRBD2. V trimming: 3 bases; J trimming: 6 bases; junction bases outside the gene matches: 9. CDR1 is MDHEN, CDR2 SYDVKM, per germline. The length of the CDR3 is 15 residues.

This chain connects TRBV6-6 to TRBJ2-1; D is perhaps TRBD1 (5 bases). This CDR3 spans 13 amino acids. Germline V CDR1 and CDR2: MNHNY, SVGAGI (reference sequence). V was shortened by 5 bases and J by 7 bases, with 12 bases between the two germline ends. CDR3 nucleotide sequence: TGTGCCAGCAGTGCGACAGTGGGGAATGAGCAGTTCTTC. Translated, it gives CASSATVGNEQFF.